A selection of T cell receptor beta chains follows, all from one sample in a study of cytotoxic CD8 clonotypes in ibrutinib-treated CLL. The method was immunoSEQ multiplex PCR; TCRdb's version includes in-frame clones alone and lacks a portion of them. The table includes more than 200,000 clones, 70% detected once. The sample in question was PBMCs, obtained after 24 months of ibrutinib treatment. These receptors all stem from a human donor with chronic lymphocytic leukemia. CDR3s include the opening cysteine and the closing phenylalanine or tryptophan. Fields, in order: CDR3 length, J gene, V gene, CDR3 protein.

length: 14
J: TRBJ2-7
V: TRBV28
CDR3: CASSQMGNSYEQYF

length: 14
J: TRBJ2-7
V: TRBV5-1
CDR3: CASSLQGSSYEQYF

length: 13
J: TRBJ2-3
V: TRBV18
CDR3: CASSPSELGTQYF

length: 14
J: TRBJ2-7
V: TRBV29-1
CDR3: CSVRAWTGLQEQYF

length: 15
J: TRBJ1-3
V: TRBV6-5
CDR3: CASSLGYGGENTIYF

length: 15
J: TRBJ2-7
V: TRBV10-3
CDR3: CAISGGDRFSYEQYF

length: 13
J: TRBJ1-1
V: TRBV30
CDR3: CAWRWTAYTEAFF

length: 15
J: TRBJ2-1
V: TRBV19
CDR3: CASSISGGPYNEQFF

length: 16
J: TRBJ2-7
V: TRBV4-1
CDR3: CASSQADRGASYEQYF

length: 16
J: TRBJ2-5
V: TRBV2
CDR3: CASWIERGGRQETQYF

length: 16
J: TRBJ2-3
V: TRBV9
CDR3: CASSDRRDRTTDTQYF

length: 12
J: TRBJ1-1
V: TRBV29-1
CDR3: CSVNSLNTEAFF

length: 15
J: TRBJ2-1
V: TRBV7-3
CDR3: CASSLGQGAENEQFF

length: 15
J: TRBJ1-1
V: TRBV29-1
CDR3: CSAWLRQRVGTEAFF

length: 13
J: TRBJ1-2
V: TRBV6-5
CDR3: CASSSFQGAGYTF

length: 14
J: TRBJ2-1
V: TRBV12-5
CDR3: CASGLRGGLNEQFF

length: 14
J: TRBJ2-3
V: TRBV7-7
CDR3: CASSSDRGPDTQYF

length: 14
J: TRBJ2-7
V: TRBV9
CDR3: CASSPNEGGNEQYF

length: 13
J: TRBJ1-3
V: TRBV28
CDR3: CASRGASGNTIYF

length: 15
J: TRBJ2-6
V: TRBV2
CDR3: CASSEQGRGANVLTF

length: 15
J: TRBJ1-5
V: TRBV28
CDR3: CASSPTGSSNQPQHF

length: 16
J: TRBJ2-5
V: TRBV5-1
CDR3: CASSWGTSGSQETQYF

length: 12
J: TRBJ1-1
V: TRBV29-1
CDR3: CSVIRGNTEAFF

length: 13
J: TRBJ2-1
V: TRBV2
CDR3: CASRLAGYNEQFF

length: 17
J: TRBJ2-1
V: TRBV4-3
CDR3: CASSHYDARVFHNEQFF

length: 15
J: TRBJ2-3
V: TRBV4-3
CDR3: CASSQDQVAADTQYF

length: 13
J: TRBJ1-3
V: TRBV9
CDR3: CASSVSGGNTIYF

length: 13
J: TRBJ1-1
V: TRBV10-3
CDR3: CAIKLDRGTEAFF

length: 18
J: TRBJ2-1
V: TRBV5-1
CDR3: CASSLILAATITYNEQFF

length: 16
J: TRBJ2-3
V: TRBV15
CDR3: CATSRGAGGITDTQYF

length: 16
J: TRBJ2-3
V: TRBV9
CDR3: CASTPRRAASTDTQYF

length: 16
J: TRBJ2-3
V: TRBV25-1
CDR3: CASSDTTGVVTDTQYF

length: 15
J: TRBJ2-1
V: TRBV6-6
CDR3: CASSPDLWGYNEQFF

length: 17
J: TRBJ2-1
V: TRBV5-5
CDR3: CASSLHNRGPLPNEQFF

length: 18
J: TRBJ2-6
V: TRBV27
CDR3: CASSFSGIRGAGANVLTF

length: 15
J: TRBJ1-1
V: TRBV14
CDR3: CASSHLDRAHTEAFF

length: 12
J: TRBJ2-2
V: TRBV9
CDR3: CASSVVRGELFF

length: 14
J: TRBJ2-2
V: TRBV25-1
CDR3: CASSGQGYGGELFF

length: 15
J: TRBJ2-1
V: TRBV25-1
CDR3: CASSTTGYRYNEQFF

length: 14
J: TRBJ2-3
V: TRBV9
CDR3: CASSGDQGLLTQYF

length: 15
J: TRBJ1-2
V: TRBV14
CDR3: CASSQLPLDGYGYTF

length: 16
J: TRBJ2-3
V: TRBV15
CDR3: CATSASGGQGGDTQYF

length: 13
J: TRBJ1-2
V: TRBV5-1
CDR3: CASSLTGGVGYTF

length: 14
J: TRBJ2-6
V: TRBV2
CDR3: CASRGVSGANVLTF

length: 14
J: TRBJ2-2
V: TRBV19
CDR3: CASSPLSGAGELFF